This T cell receptor beta chain emerged from a study of cytomegalovirus exposure and HLA in healthy donors. The study ran its PCR with 60 Vbeta and 13 Jbeta primers. Measured with immunoSEQ multiplex PCR; TCRdb has only the in-frame clones, and not every one. The sample has 130,000 or so clones; just under 80% are singletons. Germline V lookup: CDR1 MGHRA, CDR2 YSYEKL. Trimming removed 4 bases from V and 0 bases from J, with 14 bases in between. The CDR3 extends over 16 amino acids. The TCR comes from a man between 25 and 39 years old in good health and CMV-seronegative. Input material: PBMCs. V gene TRBV4-1 combines with J gene TRBJ2-3; D gene ambiguous. The CDR3 here is CASSLRTDASTDTQYF. Here the CDR3 DNA reads TGCGCCAGCAGCCTCCGAACAGACGCTAGCACAGATACGCAGTATTTT.